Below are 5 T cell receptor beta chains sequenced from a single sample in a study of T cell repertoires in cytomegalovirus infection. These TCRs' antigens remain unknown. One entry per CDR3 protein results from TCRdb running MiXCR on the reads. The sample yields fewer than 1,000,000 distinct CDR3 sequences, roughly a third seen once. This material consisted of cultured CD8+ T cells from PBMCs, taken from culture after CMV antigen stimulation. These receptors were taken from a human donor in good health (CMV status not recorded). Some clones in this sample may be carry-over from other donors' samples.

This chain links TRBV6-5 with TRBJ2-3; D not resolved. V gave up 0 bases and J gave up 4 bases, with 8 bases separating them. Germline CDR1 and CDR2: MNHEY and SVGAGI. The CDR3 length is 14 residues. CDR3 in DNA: TGTGCCAGCAGTTACTCGGCTAACGCAGATACGCAGTATTTT. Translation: CASSYSANADTQYF.

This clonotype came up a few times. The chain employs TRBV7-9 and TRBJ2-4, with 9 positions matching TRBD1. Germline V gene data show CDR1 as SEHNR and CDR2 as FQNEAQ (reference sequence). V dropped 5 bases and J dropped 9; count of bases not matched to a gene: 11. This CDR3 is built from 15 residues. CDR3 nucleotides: TGTGCCAGCAGCCCCAATACAGGGGGCAATGTCATTCAGTACTTC. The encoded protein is CASSPNTGGNVIQYF.

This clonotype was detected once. This CDR3 is CASSLHVGNEQFF. CDR3 sequence (DNA): TGTGCCAGTAGTCTCCACGTAGGGAATGAGCAGTTCTTC. The genes are TRBV19 and TRBJ2-1; D gene unclear. The CDR3 is 13 amino acids. Germline lookup yields CDR1 LNHDA and CDR2 SQIVND (reference sequence). Deletions cut 5 bases from V and 7 bases from J, with 12 bases between.

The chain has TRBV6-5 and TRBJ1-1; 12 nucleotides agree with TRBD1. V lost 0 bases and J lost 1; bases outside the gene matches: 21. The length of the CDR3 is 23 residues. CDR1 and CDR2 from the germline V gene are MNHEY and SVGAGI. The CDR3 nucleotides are TGTGCCAGCAGTTACTCGATCCCCCTCGGGGACAGGGGGCGAATCGAAGAGAACACTGAAGCTTTCTTT. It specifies CASSYSIPLGDRGRIEENTEAFF.

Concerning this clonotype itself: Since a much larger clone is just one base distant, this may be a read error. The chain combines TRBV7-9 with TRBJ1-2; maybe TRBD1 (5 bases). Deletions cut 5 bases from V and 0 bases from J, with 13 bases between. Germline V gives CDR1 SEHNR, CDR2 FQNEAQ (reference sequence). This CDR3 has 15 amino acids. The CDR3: CASSPPGRTNYGYTF. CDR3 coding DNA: TGTGCCAGCAGCCCCCCGGGGCGCACTAACTATGGCTACACCTTC. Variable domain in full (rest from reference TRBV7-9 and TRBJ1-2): DTGVSQNPRHKITKRGQNVTFRCDPISEHNRLYWYRQTLGQGPEFLTYFQNEAQLEKSRLLSDRFSAERPKGSFSTLEIQRTEQGDSAMYLCASSPPGRTNYGYTFGSGTRLTVV.